This TCR beta chain was captured in a study of blood T cell repertoires in COVID-19. Whole-study context: Specimens from acute and convalescent COVID-19 originated in the United States, Italy and Spain. T cells, B-cell-depleted T cells, or PBMCs provided the cDNA or gDNA that served as material.

This clone has just a few counts. Original processing notes: Researchers report that nucleated cell counts were estimated from reference gene primer amplification. Method: immunoSEQ multiplex PCR; TCRdb's copy keeps in-frame clones and lacks some. The DNA gave D and trimming, while V, J and clone size come from that table. The table includes some 110,000 clones, around 74% detected once. The CDR3 is 16 residues long. Trimming removed 4 bases at V and 0 bases at J, with 14 bases between. Germline V CDR1 and CDR2: SGHRS, YFSETQ. This TCR derives from a woman aged 70 to 79 with acute or convalescent COVID-19. Source material: peripheral blood. The chain uses TRBV5-1 and TRBJ1-3; D is possibly TRBD1 (5 bases). This CDR3 reads CASSVAGIGSGNTIYF. The CDR3 DNA sequence: TGCGCCAGCAGCGTGGCAGGGATCGGCTCTGGAAACACCATATATTTT.